The 18 T cell receptor beta chains below all came from one sample that was sequenced in a study of cytomegalovirus exposure and HLA in healthy donors. Assay used: immunoSEQ multiplex PCR; TCRdb lists only in-frame clones, some missing. The table includes around 150,000 clones, just under 85% detected once. The sample was PBMCs. All receptors come from a man between 25 and 39 years old in good health and CMV-seropositive.

The chain employs TRBV2 and TRBJ2-3; possible D gene TRBD1, 6 bases. Germline V lookup: CDR1 SNHLY, CDR2 FYNNEI. This CDR3 contains 14 residues. The V gene lost 9 bases and the J gene lost 2 bases, with 15 bases spanning the gap. CDR3 loop: CASQQGLHTDTQYF. The CDR3 region has the DNA TGTGCCAGTCAACAGGGTTTACACACAGATACGCAGTATTTT. Using reference TRBV2 and TRBJ2-3 for the parts outside the CDR3, the full variable domain is EPEVTQTPSHQVTQMGQEVILRCVPISNHLYFYWYRQILGQKVEFLVSFYNNEISEKSEIFDDQFSVERPDGSNFTLKIRSTKLEDSAMYFCASQQGLHTDTQYFGPGTRLTVL.

This chain connects TRBV25-1 to TRBJ2-3, with D uncertain. Looked up from germline, CDR1 is MGHDK and CDR2 is SYGVNS. The germline V and J ends were trimmed by 5 bases and 0 bases, with 12 bases remaining between them. This CDR3 comprises 15 residues. CDR3 in DNA: TGTGCCAGCAGTCCCGACACCCCTAGCACAGATACGCAGTATTTT. Its translation: CASSPDTPSTDTQYF.

V is TRBV27 and J is TRBJ2-5; a weak D match, TRBD1 (5 bases). CDR1 is MNHEY and CDR2 is SMNVEV in the germline V gene (reference sequence). CDR3 size: 14 residues. The V and J ends lost 5 bases and 2 bases respectively, with 12 bases between them. CDR3 residues: CASSQGRQQETQYF. CDR3 DNA: TGTGCCAGCAGTCAAGGCAGACAGCAAGAGACCCAGTACTTC.

The V and J genes are TRBV5-1 and TRBJ2-7, with D possibly being TRBD2 (5 bases). The CDR3 totals 15 residues. Looked up from germline, CDR1 is SGHRS and CDR2 is YFSETQ. V lost 0 bases and J lost 3, with 13 bases in between. The CDR3 region has the DNA TGCGCCAGCAGCTTGGGTTCGCGGCGGGTCTACGAGCAGTACTTC. Translation: CASSLGSRRVYEQYF.

The chain recombines TRBV9 with TRBJ1-2; 12 bases map to TRBD1. The CDR3 covers 17 residues. CDR1 SGDLS and CDR2 YYNGEE come from the germline V gene. The J segment lost 3 bases and the V segment lost 4 bases, leaving 10 bases of the junction unmatched. In DNA, the CDR3 is TGTGCCAGCAGCCCACGGGACAGGGGGCGTTTGGACTATGGCTACACCTTC. It translates to CASSPRDRGRLDYGYTF.

The chain recombines TRBV30 with TRBJ2-3, with 8 bases lining up with TRBD2. Per the germline V gene, CDR1 is GTSNPN and CDR2 is SVGIG (reference sequence). This CDR3 comprises 15 residues. Trimming took 0 bases from V and 4 from J; bases not matched to a gene: 6. For the CDR3, the DNA is TGTGCCTGGAGTGTCGGTAGCGGGAACGCAGATACGCAGTATTTT. Translation: CAWSVGSGNADTQYF. Looking up the rest from reference TRBV30 and TRBJ2-3 gives the full variable domain: SQTIHQWPATLVQPVGSPLSLECTVEGTSNPNLYWYRQAAGRGLQLLFYSVGIGQISSEVPQNLSASRPQDRQFILSSKKLLLSDSGFYLCAWSVGSGNADTQYFGPGTRLTVL.

CDR3 region: CASSRDRDYGYTF. The CDR3 nucleotides read TGTGCCAGCAGCCGGGACAGGGACTATGGCTACACCTTC. The chain has TRBV7-6 and TRBJ1-2, with TRBD1 identical over 9 bases. This CDR3 region has 13 residues. CDR1 is SGHVS and CDR2 is FNYEAQ in the germline V gene. Unmatched junction bases numbered 1, after V lost 5 bases and J lost 3 bases. Based on the CDR3 plus reference TRBV7-6 and TRBJ1-2, the full variable domain is GAGVSQSPRYKVTKRGQDVALRCDPISGHVSLYWYRQALGQGPEFLTYFNYEAQQDKSGLPNDRFSAERPEGSISTLTIQRTEQRDSAMYRCASSRDRDYGYTFGSGTRLTVV.

The chain uses TRBV6-5 and TRBJ2-7; no definite D call. Germline V gene sequence: CDR1 MNHEY, CDR2 SVGAGI. Trimming took off 8 bases at V and 0 bases at J, with 14 bases between the two ends. The CDR3 extends over 14 amino acids. CDR3 sequence reads: CASRRGFDSYEQYF. DNA of the CDR3: TGTGCCAGCCGAAGAGGCTTCGACTCCTACGAGCAGTACTTC.

This clone was observed a few times. The CDR3 here is CASSESRNYGYTF. The CDR3 DNA sequence: TGTGCCAGCAGTGAAAGCAGGAACTATGGCTACACCTTC. The V and J genes are TRBV2 and TRBJ1-2; D gene ambiguous. The CDR3 consists of 13 residues. CDR1 is SNHLY, CDR2 FYNNEI, per germline. Deletions cut 2 bases from V and 2 bases from J, with 6 bases between.

The J gene is TRBJ1-5, the V gene TRBV19, with 7 bases lining up with TRBD1. V dropped 1 base and J dropped 6; count of bases not matched to a gene: 6. The CDR3 runs to 15 residues. CDR1 is LNHDA, CDR2 SQIVND, per germline (reference sequence). The chain's CDR3 is CASSIGGAGGQPQHF. CDR3 nucleotide sequence: TGTGCCAGTAGTATAGGAGGGGCAGGGGGTCAGCCCCAGCATTTT.

V is TRBV30 and J is TRBJ2-2; D unresolved. CDR3 length: 14 residues. Between the trimmed V and J ends, which lost 1 base and 0 bases, there was a span of 6 bases. Germline V gives CDR1 GTSNPN, CDR2 SVGIG (reference sequence). CDR3 residues: CAWSGHTNTGELFF. CDR3 in DNA: TGTGCCTGGAGTGGACACACGAACACCGGGGAGCTGTTTTTT.

The rearrangement joins TRBV5-1 to TRBJ1-4, with 8 bases identical to TRBD1. Germline V gene lookup returns CDR1 SGHRS and CDR2 YFSETQ. The CDR3 is 16 amino acids. The V segment lost 1 base and the J segment 4 bases; nucleotides outside the gene matches: 6. The CDR3 DNA reads as TGCGCCAGCAGCTTGCTGGCTGGACAGGGTAATGAAAAACTGTTTTTT. It specifies CASSLLAGQGNEKLFF.

This clone came up a few times. This chain links TRBV9 with TRBJ2-1; D unresolved. Germline CDR1 SGDLS, CDR2 YYNGEE. V lost 3 bases to trimming and J lost 7 bases, with 11 bases between them. The CDR3 extends over 13 amino acids. The CDR3 sequence is CASSGALRNEQFF. The CDR3 DNA reads as TGTGCCAGCAGCGGGGCCCTCCGAAATGAGCAGTTCTTC.

The V and J genes are TRBV5-1 and TRBJ2-3; 8 nucleotides agree with TRBD1. Germline lookup yields CDR1 SGHRS and CDR2 YFSETQ. With V trimmed by 3 bases and J by 1 base, 10 bases remained unmatched. The CDR3 sequence is 17 residues long. CDR3 DNA: TGCGCCAGCAGCTCGGGCAGGGGGCAATGGGGCACAGATACGCAGTATTTT. It yields the protein CASSSGRGQWGTDTQYF.

The chain employs TRBV19 and TRBJ2-2, with 7 nucleotides matching TRBD2. Unmatched junction bases numbered 3, after V lost 4 bases and J lost 1 base. This CDR3 is built from 15 residues. Germline CDR1 reads LNHDA; CDR2 reads SQIVND (reference sequence). CDR3 DNA: TGTGCCAGTAGTACAAAGCGGGGGAACACCGGGGAGCTGTTTTTT. This codes for CASSTKRGNTGELFF.

In DNA, the CDR3 is TGCAGCGTCAGGCGGGACAGGACTTATGAGCAGTTCTTC. Residues: CSVRRDRTYEQFF. The chain combines TRBV29-1 with TRBJ2-1; TRBD1 aligns across 8 bases. The V and J ends lost 6 bases and 8 bases, in that order; junction bases with no gene match: 9. CDR1 is SQVTM and CDR2 is ANQGSEA in the germline V gene. The CDR3 is made up of 13 amino acids.

V is TRBV10-3 and J is TRBJ1-3; TRBD1 matches at 7 bases. Germline V gene data show CDR1 as ENHRY and CDR2 as SYGVKD. Trimming removed 0 bases from V and 5 bases from J; junction bases left unmatched: 7. There are 16 residues in the CDR3. This chain's CDR3 is CAISESLTGERNTIYF. DNA for the CDR3: TGTGCCATCAGTGAGTCTCTAACAGGGGAGCGAAACACCATATATTTT.

The gene calls are TRBV5-1 and TRBJ1-2; the D is unclear. V was clipped by 1 base and J by 1 base, with 8 bases between them. Germline V gene lookup returns CDR1 SGHRS and CDR2 YFSETQ. This CDR3 spans 14 amino acids. The CDR3 region is CASSLLGFNYGYTF. As DNA, the CDR3 is TGCGCCAGCAGCTTGCTAGGCTTTAACTATGGCTACACCTTC. Full variable domain (remainder filled in from reference TRBV5-1 and TRBJ1-2): KAGVTQTPRYLIKTRGQQVTLSCSPISGHRSVSWYQQTPGQGLQFLFEYFSETQRNKGNFPGRFSGRQFSNSRSEMNVSTLELGDSALYLCASSLLGFNYGYTFGSGTRLTVV.